One sample yielded the 27 T cell receptor beta chains listed below, sequenced in a study of blood T cell repertoires in COVID-19. Here immunoSEQ multiplex PCR was the method, and the copy in TCRdb shows in-frame clones only, minus some. The sample consists of some 100,000 clones, around 85% of them appearing once. The sequenced sample was PBMCs or T cells enriched from blood (not recorded which). The receptors originated from a woman aged 50 to 60 who had recovered from COVID-19.

This chain links TRBV3-1 (or the pseudogene TRBV3-2) with TRBJ1-1; TRBD1 aligns across 7 bases. V shed 6 bases, J shed 6 bases, and the junction held 7 bases outside the gene matches. CDR3 length: 13 residues. The germline V gene has CDR1 LGHDT and CDR2 YNNKEL (reference sequence). DNA of the CDR3: TGTGCCAGCAGGGAGGGGGCTGGGTCTGAAGCTTTCTTT. Protein sequence: CASREGAGSEAFF.

This clone was observed once. V and J are TRBV6-5 and TRBJ2-7, with D maybe TRBD2 (5 bases). This CDR3 is built from 15 residues. Germline V gene sequence: CDR1 MNHEY, CDR2 SVGAGI. V gave up 5 bases and J gave up 0 bases, with 14 bases separating them. The CDR3 loop is CASSRPLGSSYEQYF. The DNA for the CDR3 is TGTGCCAGCAGTAGACCCTTGGGGAGCTCCTACGAGCAGTACTTC.

The chain couples TRBV9 to TRBJ2-5, with 8 bases lining up with TRBD2. V lost 7 bases to trimming and J lost 5 bases; unmatched junction nucleotides: 13. The CDR3 has 15 residues. From germline, CDR1 is SGDLS and CDR2 YYNGEE. DNA for the CDR3: TGTGCCAGCGGGGACGGGCTAGCGGGTTTGGAGACCCAGTACTTC. Its protein is CASGDGLAGLETQYF.

The rearrangement joins TRBV5-1 to TRBJ2-5, with a weak D call TRBD2 (6 bases). The germline V and J ends were trimmed by 1 base and 1 base, with 14 bases remaining between them. This CDR3 is built from 16 residues. Germline V gives CDR1 SGHRS, CDR2 YFSETQ. Here the CDR3 DNA reads TGCGCCAGCAGCTTGACCCCCGGCGGGATCCAAGAGACCCAGTACTTC. Its translation: CASSLTPGGIQETQYF.

The chain joins TRBV18 to TRBJ1-2; D uncertain. V lost 1 base and J lost 6, with 6 bases in between. The CDR3 contains 12 residues. CDR1 and CDR2 from the germline V gene are KGHSH and LQKENI. In nucleotides, the CDR3 is TGTGCCAGCTCACCACTGTCCGATGGCTACACCTTC. It specifies CASSPLSDGYTF.

The chain employs TRBV6-1 and TRBJ2-7; 12 bases map to TRBD2. V lost 6 bases, J lost 3 bases, and 0 bases stayed unmatched. There are 13 residues in the CDR3. Germline V gene data show CDR1 as MNHNS and CDR2 as SASEGT. The CDR3 DNA reads as TGTGCCAGCAGGACTAGCGGGGGCTACGAGCAGTACTTC. Translated, it gives CASRTSGGYEQYF.

A single count supports this clone. The chain couples TRBV28 to TRBJ2-7; 10 bases are a match to TRBD1. Germline V lookup: CDR1 MDHEN, CDR2 SYDVKM. Trimming cost V 5 bases and J 3 bases; bases outside gene matches: 7. The CDR3 runs 15 residues. The CDR3 here is CASSAGTGALYEQYF. Here the CDR3 DNA reads TGTGCCAGCAGTGCCGGGACAGGGGCCCTCTACGAGCAGTACTTC.

Here the CDR3 reads CATSRVGRGSGANVLTF. In nucleotides, the CDR3 is TGTGCCACCAGCAGAGTCGGTCGGGGCTCTGGGGCCAACGTCCTGACTTTC. The J gene is TRBJ2-6, the V gene TRBV15; D is possibly TRBD2 (5 bases). This CDR3 has 17 residues. With 1 base removed from V and 0 bases from J, the gap between germline ends came to 10 bases. Germline values: CDR1 LNHNV, CDR2 YYDKDF (reference sequence).

V usage is TRBV9 and J usage is TRBJ1-3, with 10 bases aligning to TRBD1. The ends lost 3 bases at V and 6 bases at J; junction bases unmatched: 6. CDR1 and CDR2 from the germline V gene are SGDLS and YYNGEE. CDR3 length: 15 amino acids. This CDR3 reads CASSGPGTGENTIYF. The CDR3 DNA is TGTGCCAGCAGCGGCCCCGGGACAGGGGAAAACACCATATATTTT.

The rearrangement uses TRBV28 and TRBJ1-1; 8 positions agree with TRBD1. This CDR3 has 17 amino acids. V trimming: 2 bases; J trimming: 3 bases; junction bases outside the gene matches: 11. Germline loops: CDR1 MDHEN, CDR2 SYDVKM. The CDR3 here is CASSLGGDRGRDTEAFF. The CDR3 DNA sequence: TGTGCCAGCAGTTTAGGTGGCGACAGGGGTCGCGACACTGAAGCTTTCTTT.

The chain carries TRBV24-1 and TRBJ1-2, with D unclear. The V gene lost 7 bases and the J gene lost 2 bases, with 4 bases spanning the gap. The CDR3 consists of 11 residues. Germline V gene data show CDR1 as KGHDR and CDR2 as SFDVKD. The CDR3 region has the DNA TGTGCCACCAGACAGAACTATGGCTACACCTTC. Its translation: CATRQNYGYTF.

This clone has only one observation. This chain uses TRBV7-2 with TRBJ2-5; TRBD1 matches 8 bases. Germline V gene sequence: CDR1 SGHTA, CDR2 FQGNSA. The CDR3 loop spans 16 amino acids. V shed 1 base and J 1 base; nucleotides not matched to a gene: 5. CDR3 amino acids: CASSLVGTGLQETQYF. Written as DNA, the CDR3 is TGTGCCAGCAGCTTAGTGGGGACAGGCCTCCAAGAGACCCAGTACTTC.

The chain has TRBV28 and TRBJ2-7, with 7 bases identical to TRBD2. CDR3 length: 13 residues. Germline values: CDR1 MDHEN, CDR2 SYDVKM. V gave up 7 bases and J gave up 0 bases; unmatched junction bases: 3. CDR3 in DNA: TGTGCCAGCACTAGCGGAACCTCCTACGAGCAGTACTTC. Translation: CASTSGTSYEQYF.

The rearrangement uses TRBV7-2 and TRBJ2-7; the match to TRBD1 covers 7 bases. J was trimmed by 3 bases and V by 2 bases; bases with no gene match: 7. Per the germline V gene, CDR1 is SGHTA and CDR2 is FQGNSA. The CDR3 has 15 residues. CDR3 coding DNA: TGTGCCAGCAGCTTAACCGGGACAGAGCTCTACGAGCAGTACTTC. Protein product: CASSLTGTELYEQYF.

The chain is built from TRBV19 and TRBJ1-5; D is possibly TRBD1 (5 bases). This CDR3 spans 15 amino acids. CDR1 LNHDA and CDR2 SQIVND come from the germline V gene (reference sequence). V was trimmed by 3 bases and J by 6 bases, leaving 15 bases between them. The DNA of the CDR3 is TGTGCCAGTAGTATCGGTCAGGGACTCAGTCAGCCCCAGCATTTT. Translation gives CASSIGQGLSQPQHF.

This rearrangement joins TRBV7-2 to TRBJ2-7; a weak D match, TRBD1 (5 bases). The V end lost 4 bases, the J end lost 0 bases, and 7 bases lay between the germline ends. Germline V lookup: CDR1 SGHTA, CDR2 FQGNSA. The CDR3 length is 13 residues. In DNA form, the CDR3 reads TGTGCCAGCAGCTCGACAGTCTCCTACGAGCAGTACTTC. It is translated as CASSSTVSYEQYF.

V gene TRBV9 combines with J gene TRBJ2-2, with a weak D call TRBD1 (5 bases). Germline V gives CDR1 SGDLS, CDR2 YYNGEE. This CDR3 contains 15 residues. Trimming took 0 bases from V and 6 from J, leaving 12 bases between them. CDR3 bases: TGTGCCAGCAGCGTAGTAGGGGTCCTCCCCGGGGAGCTGTTTTTT. Translating it yields CASSVVGVLPGELFF.

The chain joins TRBV27 to TRBJ2-1, with 9 nucleotides matching TRBD2. J gave up 15 bases and V 2 bases, and 17 bases lay outside the gene matches. The CDR3 has 16 amino acids. The germline V gene encodes CDR1 MNHEY and CDR2 SMNVEV (reference sequence). The CDR3 loop reads CASSLTPDAGGLALFF. In DNA, the CDR3 is TGTGCCAGCAGTTTAACCCCCGATGCGGGGGGGCTTGCTCTGTTCTTC.

V gene TRBV27 combines with J gene TRBJ1-2, with 7 positions matching TRBD1. CDR3 length equals 14 residues. With V trimmed by 4 bases and J by 7 bases, 9 bases remained unmatched. The germline V gene encodes CDR1 MNHEY and CDR2 SMNVEV (reference sequence). CDR3 nucleotides: TGTGCCAGCAGTTACGACAGGGCTTTCGGTGGCTACACCTTC. This sequence encodes CASSYDRAFGGYTF.

J is TRBJ1-4 and V is TRBV2; 7 bases agree with TRBD1. The CDR3 runs 15 residues. Per germline, CDR1 SNHLY and CDR2 FYNNEI. Unmatched junction bases numbered 6, after V lost 1 base and J lost 7 bases. The CDR3 DNA is TGTGCCAGCAGTGAAGGACAGGGAGAAGGTGAAAAACTGTTTTTT. This translates into CASSEGQGEGEKLFF.

V usage is TRBV28 and J usage is TRBJ2-1; possible D gene TRBD2, 7 bases. The CDR3 contains 15 residues. V lost 6 bases, J lost 2 bases, and 14 bases lay in between. Germline V lookup: CDR1 MDHEN, CDR2 SYDVKM. The CDR3 region is CASRPSGQTYNEQFF. The DNA of the CDR3 is TGTGCCAGCAGACCTAGCGGACAGACCTACAATGAGCAGTTCTTC.

V is TRBV5-6 and J is TRBJ1-5; the match to TRBD1 covers 10 bases. V shed 3 bases, J shed 7 bases, and the junction held 7 bases outside the gene matches. This CDR3 has 15 residues. The germline V gene has CDR1 SGHDT and CDR2 YYEEEE. The CDR3 bases are TGTGCCAGCAGCTGGGGGACAGGGGACGGACAGCCCCAGCATTTT. Protein product: CASSWGTGDGQPQHF.

The chain employs TRBV21-1 and TRBJ2-3; TRBD2, as called in the table, went unchecked against the DNA. TRBV21-1 is deemed a pseudogene. CDR3 length equals 12 residues. The CDR3 DNA sequence: TGTGCCAGCAGATCGCCTAGTCGCACGCAGTATTTT. Translating gives CASRSPSRTQYF.

The chain links TRBV2 to TRBJ2-5; D call uncertain. V was clipped by 4 bases and J by 5 bases, with 11 bases between them. The CDR3 loop spans 13 amino acids. From germline, CDR1 is SNHLY and CDR2 FYNNEI. The CDR3 reads CASSVQVFETQYF. CDR3 DNA sequence: TGTGCCAGCAGTGTTCAGGTCTTCGAGACCCAGTACTTC. The variable domain in full, with the rest retrieved from reference TRBV2 and TRBJ2-5, is EPEVTQTPSHQVTQMGQEVILRCVPISNHLYFYWYRQILGQKVEFLVSFYNNEISEKSEIFDDQFSVERPDGSNFTLKIRSTKLEDSAMYFCASSVQVFETQYFGPGTRLLVL.

This chain joins TRBV4-1 and TRBJ2-1; 10 bases match TRBD2. The trim removed 4 bases at V and 7 bases at J, leaving 13 bases unmatched. Germline CDR1 and CDR2: MGHRA and YSYEKL. The length of the CDR3 is 17 residues. The CDR3 DNA reads TGCGCCAGCAGCCGCAGGCCCCTAGCGGGAGTTGGAAATGAGCAGTTCTTC. Its protein product is CASSRRPLAGVGNEQFF.

This clone showed up just once. The chain links TRBV7-3 to TRBJ1-1; 12 bases match TRBD1. Losses at the gene ends were 2 bases for V and 3 bases for J; bases not matched to a gene: 4. Germline CDR1 and CDR2: SGHTA and FQGTGA. The CDR3 has 16 amino acids. CDR3 loop: CASSLVGTGGDTEAFF. In DNA, the CDR3 is TGTGCCAGCAGCTTAGTCGGGACAGGGGGCGACACTGAAGCTTTCTTT.

The chain combines TRBV18 with TRBJ2-1; 12 bases are a match to TRBD1. V lost 5 bases, J lost 5 bases, and 4 bases stayed unmatched. The CDR3 has 15 residues. CDR1 and CDR2 (germline): KGHSH, LQKENI. CDR3 amino acids: CASSTGTGGHNEQFF. CDR3 bases: TGTGCCAGCTCAACCGGGACAGGGGGCCACAATGAGCAGTTCTTC.